These 19 T cell receptor beta chains came from one sample sequenced in a study of identical twins (dated by TCRdb to 2016 to 2018). Receptor amplification or capture employed 5' RACE. Instrument used: Illumina HiSeq 2000. Using fastp at Q25 and MiXCR, TCRdb reprocessed the public reads and kept productive beta chains. Each entry is one CDR3 protein sequence, shown with its most common DNA and genes. Counted in this sample were approximately 230,000 distinct CDR3 sequences; 6.5% to 8% of them appeared once. About 14% of the sample is taken by the ten largest. The same data also went into a second study, on T cells expressing NK-cell markers.

The sequenced material came from CD8+ T cells sorted from blood. The receptor source for this set is a woman aged 18-29 years in good health.

This clonotype was seen many times. The chain links TRBV4-3 to TRBJ1-2, with D unclear. Germline-derived CDR1 and CDR2 are LGHNA and YSLEER. This CDR3 has 15 amino acids. V was shortened by 0 bases and J by 4 bases, with 12 bases between the two germline ends. CDR3 loop: CASSQDRETAYGYTF. The CDR3 coding sequence is TGCGCCAGCAGCCAAGATCGGGAAACAGCCTATGGCTACACCTTC.

Only a few counts were recorded for this clonotype. This chain uses TRBV15 with TRBJ1-1; 8 bases line up with TRBD1. This CDR3 has 15 residues. Germline CDR1 is LNHNV and CDR2 is YYDKDF (reference sequence). V trimming: 3 bases; J trimming: 0 bases; junction bases outside the gene matches: 3. For the CDR3, the DNA is TGTGCCACCAGCAGTGACAGGGGTCTGAACACTGAAGCTTTCTTT. Protein: CATSSDRGLNTEAFF. Drawing the rest from reference TRBV15 and TRBJ1-1, the complete variable domain is DAMVIQNPRYQVTQFGKPVTLSCSQTLNHNVMYWYQQKSSQAPKLLFHYYDKDFNNEADTPDNFQSRRPNTSFCFLDIRSPGLGDTAMYLCATSSDRGLNTEAFFGQGTRLTVV.

This clonotype was detected a few times. The V gene is TRBV9, the J gene TRBJ2-7; D tentatively reads TRBD1 or TRBD2 (5 bases each). V was clipped by 7 bases and J by 7 bases, with 18 bases between them. There are 13 residues in the CDR3. Germline CDR1 is SGDLS and CDR2 is YYNGEE. CDR3 nucleotide sequence: TGTGCCAGCGGGGCAGGCAGCTGGGAGGAGCAGTACTTC. It yields the protein CASGAGSWEEQYF. Supplemented by reference TRBV9 and TRBJ2-7, the full variable domain reads DSGVTQTPKHLITATGQRVTLRCSPRSGDLSVYWYQQSLDQGLQFLIQYYNGEERAKGNILERFSAQQFPDLHSELNLSSLELGDSALYFCASGAGSWEEQYFGPGTRLTVT.

V gene TRBV14 combines with J gene TRBJ2-7; D may be TRBD2 (6 bases). Germline V gene lookup returns CDR1 SGHDN and CDR2 FVKESK. V lost 3 bases, J lost 0 bases, and 9 bases lay in between. The CDR3 has 14 amino acids. The CDR3 loop reads CASSQEGFSYEQYF. The CDR3 nucleotides read TGTGCCAGCAGCCAGGAGGGCTTCTCCTACGAGCAGTACTTC.

The chain joins TRBV30 to TRBJ1-2; 7 bases line up with TRBD1. J was trimmed by 3 bases and V by 8 bases; bases with no gene match: 9. Germline-derived CDR1 and CDR2 are GTSNPN and SVGIG (reference sequence). The CDR3 runs 13 residues. CDR3 sequence: CADRDPQHYGYTF. The CDR3 nucleotides read TGTGCCGACAGGGATCCCCAGCACTATGGCTACACCTTC.

J is TRBJ1-1 and V is TRBV7-9, with TRBD1 matching over 8 bases. This CDR3 region has 14 residues. V gave up 5 bases and J gave up 6 bases; unmatched junction bases: 8. CDR1 and CDR2 (germline): SEHNR, FQNEAQ (reference sequence). The CDR3 sequence is CASSPDREPSEAFF. CDR3 DNA: TGTGCCAGCAGCCCGGACAGGGAACCCTCTGAAGCTTTCTTT.

The rearrangement uses TRBV3-1 and TRBJ2-6; 10 nucleotides agree with TRBD2. The CDR3 length is 15 residues. Germline-derived CDR1 and CDR2 are LGHDT and YNNKEL (reference sequence). Germline trimming cut 8 bases from V and 3 bases from J; bases unmatched to any gene: 4. CDR3 nucleotide sequence: TGTGCCAGCTTCCTAGCGGGAGTTGGGGCCAACGTCCTGACTTTC. It yields the protein CASFLAGVGANVLTF.

The rearrangement links TRBV6-1 to TRBJ2-7; D may correspond to TRBD1 or TRBD2 (6 bases each). CDR3 length: 14 residues. Germline loops: CDR1 MNHNS, CDR2 SASEGT. Trimming took 7 bases from V and 5 from J, leaving 18 bases between them. The CDR3 region is CASNLLGGGDEQYF. DNA for the CDR3: TGTGCCAGCAACCTGTTGGGGGGCGGAGACGAGCAGTACTTC.

This clonotype occurred a few times. This chain connects TRBV12-3 or TRBV12-4 to TRBJ2-4, with a tentative D call TRBD1 (6 bases). The CDR3 runs to 15 residues. The V end lost 6 bases, the J end lost 0 bases, and 12 bases lay between the germline ends. CDR3 nucleotides: TGTGCCAGCAGCGAGGGACATGAAGCCAAAAACATTCAGTACTTC. Amino acids: CASSEGHEAKNIQYF.

This clonotype was seen a handful of times. The CDR3 here is CSVESGELFF. CDR3 DNA sequence: TGCAGCGTTGAATCCGGGGAGCTGTTTTTT. The chain links TRBV29-1 to TRBJ2-2; D not certain. Looked up from germline, CDR1 is SQVTM and CDR2 is ANQGSEA. The CDR3 spans 10 residues. The V gene lost 2 bases and the J gene lost 6 bases, with 1 base spanning the gap.

The V gene is TRBV7-9, the J gene TRBJ2-5, with TRBD1 as a possible D gene (7 bases). From germline, CDR1 is SEHNR and CDR2 FQNEAQ (reference sequence). The CDR3 loop spans 14 amino acids. V lost 5 bases and J lost 5, with 15 bases in between. CDR3 in DNA: TGTGCCAGCAGCGCCCAGGGGGGCAGGGAGACCCAGTACTTC. Its translation is CASSAQGGRETQYF. Full variable domain (missing parts from reference TRBV7-9 and TRBJ2-5): DTGVSQNPRHKITKRGQNVTFRCDPISEHNRLYWYRQTLGQGPEFLTYFQNEAQLEKSRLLSDRFSAERPKGSFSTLEIQRTEQGDSAMYLCASSAQGGRETQYFGPGTRLLVL.

This clonotype was found a few times. The chain employs TRBV3-1 and TRBJ2-7, with 12 nucleotides matching TRBD1. Germline-derived CDR1 and CDR2 are LGHDT and YNNKEL (reference sequence). Trimming cost V 2 bases and J 6 bases; bases outside gene matches: 8. There are 16 residues in the CDR3. The CDR3 is CASSQWTGTGGFEQYF. CDR3 DNA: TGTGCCAGCAGCCAATGGACCGGGACAGGGGGCTTCGAGCAGTACTTC.

In this sample, this clonotype turned up a few times. The genes are TRBV9 and TRBJ1-2, with no clear D. V lost 0 bases and J 4 bases, leaving 13 bases between the germline ends. Looked up from germline, CDR1 is SGDLS and CDR2 is YYNGEE. The CDR3 extends over 15 amino acids. CDR3 DNA: TGTGCCAGCAGCGTAGAGGAGGGAGAATTCTATGGCTACACCTTC. It yields the protein CASSVEEGEFYGYTF.

The chain combines TRBV9 with TRBJ1-3; D is uncertain. The CDR3 runs to 16 residues. Trimming shortened V by 0 bases and J by 0 bases, and 10 bases separated the two germline ends. Germline CDR1 SGDLS, CDR2 YYNGEE. CDR3 sequence: CASSVATSRSGNTIYF. Written as DNA, the CDR3 is TGTGCCAGCAGCGTAGCTACCAGCCGCTCTGGAAACACCATATATTTT. Based on the CDR3 plus reference TRBV9 and TRBJ1-3, the full variable domain is DSGVTQTPKHLITATGQRVTLRCSPRSGDLSVYWYQQSLDQGLQFLIQYYNGEERAKGNILERFSAQQFPDLHSELNLSSLELGDSALYFCASSVATSRSGNTIYFGEGSWLTVV.

This chain connects TRBV2 to TRBJ2-7; 8 positions agree with TRBD1. Germline-derived CDR1 and CDR2 are SNHLY and FYNNEI. J lost 2 bases, V lost 7 bases, and 4 bases had no gene match. This CDR3 has 13 residues. The CDR3 sequence: CASTWTGTYEQYF. In DNA form, the CDR3 reads TGTGCCAGCACCTGGACAGGGACCTACGAGCAGTACTTC.

The chain couples TRBV12-3 or TRBV12-4 to TRBJ1-4, with TRBD1 matching over 7 bases. The CDR3 runs 13 residues. With V trimmed by 4 bases and J by 11 bases, 7 bases remained unmatched. CDR3 coding DNA: TGTGCCAGCAGTTATACCGTAGGGGGCAAACTGTTTTTT. This encodes CASSYTVGGKLFF.

Comments on this clonotype: Its ends do not fully match the called genes, so a read error is possible. This sequence joins TRBV7-2 and TRBJ2-1; 7 bases agree with TRBD2. Looked up from germline, CDR1 is SGHTA and CDR2 is FQGNSA. This CDR3 is 16 amino acids long. The CDR3 DNA is TGTGCCAGCACCTTAAAACTAGCGAGATCCTACAATGAGCAGTTCTTC. It yields the protein CASTLKLARSYNEQFF.

There are many counts of this clonotype. The chain has TRBV7-8 and TRBJ1-5; a weak D match, TRBD1 (6 bases). The CDR3 sequence is 16 residues long. Per germline, CDR1 SGHVS and CDR2 FQNEAQ. Trimming shortened V by 2 bases and J by 1 base, and 12 bases separated the two germline ends. The DNA of the CDR3 is TGTGCCAGCAGCTTACGGGTTGGGGGCAGCAATCAGCCCCAGCATTTT. Amino acid sequence: CASSLRVGGSNQPQHF.

The chain employs TRBV6-5 and TRBJ2-7, with D perhaps assigned TRBD1 or TRBD2 (6 bases each). Germline values: CDR1 MNHEY, CDR2 SVGAGI. V was shortened by 0 bases and J by 5 bases, with 11 bases between the two germline ends. This CDR3 has 14 residues. CDR3 residues: CASSYSMRGDEQYF. The CDR3 DNA is TGTGCCAGCAGTTACTCGATGAGGGGGGACGAGCAGTACTTC.